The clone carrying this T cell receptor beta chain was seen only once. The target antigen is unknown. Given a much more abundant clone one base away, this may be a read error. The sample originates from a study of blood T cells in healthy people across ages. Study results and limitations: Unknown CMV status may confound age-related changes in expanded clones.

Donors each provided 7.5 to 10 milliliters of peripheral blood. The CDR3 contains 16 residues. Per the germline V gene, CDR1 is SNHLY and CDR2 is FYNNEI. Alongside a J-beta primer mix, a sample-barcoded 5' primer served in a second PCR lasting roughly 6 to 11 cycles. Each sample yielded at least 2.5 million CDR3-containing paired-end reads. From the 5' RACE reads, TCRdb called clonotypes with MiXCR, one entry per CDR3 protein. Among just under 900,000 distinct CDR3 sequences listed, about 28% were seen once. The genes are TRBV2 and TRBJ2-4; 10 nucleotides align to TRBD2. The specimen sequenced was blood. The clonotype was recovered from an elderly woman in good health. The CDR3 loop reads CTSSISSGGVKNIQYF. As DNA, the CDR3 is TGTACCAGCAGTATTTCGAGCGGGGGGGTCAAAAACATTCAGTACTTC.